The entry that follows covers one T cell receptor (beta chain) sequence. Its specificity is unknown. Treatment: oral pan-JAK inhibitor, 5-10 mg twice daily. The germline V and J ends were trimmed by 4 bases and 4 bases, with 14 bases remaining between them. CDR1 is SGHRS, CDR2 YFSETQ, per germline. The CDR3 has 14 residues. These data come from a study of CD8+ T cells in alopecia areata. Study details: Dosing spanned 6 to 18 months on tofacitinib, then 6 months off drug.

The study, taken as a whole, reports: Tofacitinib significantly decreased scalp clonality and expanded CD8+ clones among top 100. Besides other cells, scalp samples also yield sequences of resident alphabeta T cells from normal skin.

Once RNA had been extracted, it was reverse transcribed into cDNA to act as the sequencing template. Libraries were prepared by immunoSEQ multiplex PCR; TCRdb keeps only in-frame clonotypes and omits some of them. The profile covers 150,000 to 200,000 clones, with less than 65% appearing a single time and approximately 0.93% taken by the ten largest. This clonotype originated in a human donor with alopecia areata. The material was CD4+ T cells sorted from blood, obtained at week 24, from a patient treated with tofacitinib. The V and J genes are TRBV5-1 and TRBJ1-1, with D possibly being TRBD1 (5 bases). CDR3 residues: CASSGGMRGTEAFF. For the CDR3, the DNA is TGCGCCAGCAGCGGGGGAATGCGGGGCACTGAAGCTTTCTTT.